Listed below are T cell receptor beta chains from one sample, sequenced in a study of control samples from healthy donors and cancer patients. The protocol was immunoSEQ multiplex PCR, while the TCRdb copy is restricted to in-frame clones and leaves out a portion. Here the sample spans some 140,000 clones, 80% to 90% being singletons. Material for sequencing was blood. All receptors derive from a woman in her twenties or thirties in good health. Both conserved end residues are part of each CDR3. Each record gives: V gene, clone size, J gene, D gene, CDR3 DNA, CDR3 protein. The D gene is left open where the match is weak. Size is omitted from some rows. Given values are once, few, many or a class for expanded clones.

V: TRBV5-1; size: once; J: TRBJ2-7; D: TRBD2; DNA: TGCGCCAGCAGCGCAACGACTAGCGGCTACGAGCAGTACTTC; CDR3: CASSATTSGYEQYF
V: TRBV6-5; size: once; J: TRBJ1-2; D: .; DNA: TGTGCCAGCAGGCTTACAGACGACTATGGCTACACCTTC; CDR3: CASRLTDDYGYTF
V: TRBV3-1/TRBV3-2; size: .; J: TRBJ1-1; D: .; DNA: TGTGCCAGCAGCCAAGATCAAGGGACTGGTATTCGGGCTGAAGCTTTCTTT; CDR3: CASSQDQGTGIRAEAFF
V: TRBV5-4; size: .; J: TRBJ1-1; D: .; DNA: TGTGCCAGCAGCTTATATCTACAGGGGAACACTGAAGCTTTCTTT; CDR3: CASSLYLQGNTEAFF
V: TRBV5-5; size: .; J: TRBJ2-1; D: TRBD2; DNA: TGTGCCAGCAGCTTTGATGGCGGGAGAAGGAATGAGCAGTTCTTC; CDR3: CASSFDGGRRNEQFF
V: TRBV7-2; size: .; J: TRBJ1-5; D: .; DNA: TGTGCCAGCAGCCTCGTCCGAGATCAGCCCCAGCATTTT; CDR3: CASSLVRDQPQHF
V: TRBV7-2; size: .; J: TRBJ1-2; D: .; DNA: TGTGCCAGCAGCGCAACTCATGCGGGGGGCTACACCTTC; CDR3: CASSATHAGGYTF
V: TRBV27; size: .; J: TRBJ1-4; D: TRBD1; DNA: TGTGCCAGCAGGAGGACAGGTCTTAATGAAAAACTGTTTTTT; CDR3: CASRRTGLNEKLFF
V: TRBV4-2; size: .; J: TRBJ1-5; D: .; DNA: TGTGCCAGCAGCCAAGATGGCGGGGGGCGTCGGCCCCAGCATTTT; CDR3: CASSQDGGGRRPQHF
V: TRBV15; size: .; J: TRBJ1-5; D: .; DNA: TGTGCCACCAACAAGAGCCGGGACCGGACATTTTATAGCAATCAGCCCCAGCATTTT; CDR3: CATNKSRDRTFYSNQPQHF
V: TRBV7-2; size: .; J: TRBJ1-1; D: .; DNA: TGTGCCAGCACCATAAAGGGGGGCACTGAAGCTTTCTTT; CDR3: CASTIKGGTEAFF
V: TRBV5-4; size: .; J: TRBJ2-1; D: .; DNA: TGTGCCAGCACCAAGCCAGGGGATGAGCAGTTCTTC; CDR3: CASTKPGDEQFF
V: TRBV6-6; size: .; J: TRBJ1-1; D: TRBD1; DNA: TGTGCCAGCAGTTACTCGATAAGGGACAGGGGCCTGGGCGCTTTCTTT; CDR3: CASSYSIRDRGLGAFF
V: TRBV5-4; size: .; J: TRBJ2-1; D: TRBD1; DNA: TGTGCCAGCAGCTTCCCAAAGGGGGCCTCCTACAATGAGCAGTTCTTC; CDR3: CASSFPKGASYNEQFF
V: TRBV4-1; size: .; J: TRBJ2-2; D: TRBD2; DNA: TGCGCCAGCAGCCAAGGCAGGGGGACTAGCTTCACCGGGGAGCTGTTTTTT; CDR3: CASSQGRGTSFTGELFF
V: TRBV24-1; size: .; J: TRBJ2-3; D: .; DNA: TGTGCCACCAATGAGGGGAGCACAGATACGCAGTATTTT; CDR3: CATNEGSTDTQYF
V: TRBV30; size: .; J: TRBJ1-5; D: .; DNA: TGTGCCTGGAGCCTATTCTCCCGGGGAGTAAGTCAGCCCCAGCATTTT; CDR3: CAWSLFSRGVSQPQHF
V: TRBV6-5; size: .; J: TRBJ1-1; D: TRBD1; DNA: TGTGCCAGCCCACCGCAGGGGGTGAACACTGAAGCTTTCTTT; CDR3: CASPPQGVNTEAFF
V: TRBV24-1; size: .; J: TRBJ2-5; D: TRBD1; DNA: TGTGCCACCAGTGATTCCGGGACAGGGTCTGCGACCCAGTACTTC; CDR3: CATSDSGTGSATQYF
V: TRBV13; size: .; J: TRBJ1-1; D: .; DNA: TGTGCCAGCAGCTTAACCTCTCGGGAGGGGTCGGACACTGAAGCTTTCTTT; CDR3: CASSLTSREGSDTEAFF
V: TRBV28; size: .; J: TRBJ1-2; D: .; DNA: TGTGCCAGCGGCAGGGTCGGGTTCAGAAGTGGCTACACCTTC; CDR3: CASGRVGFRSGYTF
V: TRBV5-4; size: .; J: TRBJ2-7; D: .; DNA: TGTGCCAGCAGCTCCCCAGGAGGGTTGAGGTACGAGCAGTACTTC; CDR3: CASSSPGGLRYEQYF
V: TRBV19; size: .; J: TRBJ2-3; D: TRBD2; DNA: TGTGCCAGTAGTATGGCGGGACTAGGCACAGATACGCAGTATTTT; CDR3: CASSMAGLGTDTQYF
V: TRBV2; size: .; J: TRBJ1-5; D: .; DNA: TGTGCCAGCAGTGAAGTGGGGGGGCGAGGCAATCAGCCCCAGCATTTT; CDR3: CASSEVGGRGNQPQHF
V: TRBV2; size: .; J: TRBJ2-3; D: TRBD1; DNA: TGTGCCGGAAAACAGGGGCCTACCACAGATACGCAGTATTTT; CDR3: CAGKQGPTTDTQYF
V: TRBV18; size: few; J: TRBJ2-5; D: .; DNA: TGTGCCAGCACACTGCCCGTGAGGGAGACCCAGTACTTC; CDR3: CASTLPVRETQYF
V: TRBV6-5; size: .; J: TRBJ1-1; D: .; DNA: TGTGCCAGCACTCCCAATCCGGGGGGGCTCACTGAAGCTTTCTTT; CDR3: CASTPNPGGLTEAFF
V: TRBV29-1; size: .; J: TRBJ2-7; D: .; DNA: TGCAGCACCACCGGGACCGCGGGGCGTAACGAGCAGTACTTC; CDR3: CSTTGTAGRNEQYF